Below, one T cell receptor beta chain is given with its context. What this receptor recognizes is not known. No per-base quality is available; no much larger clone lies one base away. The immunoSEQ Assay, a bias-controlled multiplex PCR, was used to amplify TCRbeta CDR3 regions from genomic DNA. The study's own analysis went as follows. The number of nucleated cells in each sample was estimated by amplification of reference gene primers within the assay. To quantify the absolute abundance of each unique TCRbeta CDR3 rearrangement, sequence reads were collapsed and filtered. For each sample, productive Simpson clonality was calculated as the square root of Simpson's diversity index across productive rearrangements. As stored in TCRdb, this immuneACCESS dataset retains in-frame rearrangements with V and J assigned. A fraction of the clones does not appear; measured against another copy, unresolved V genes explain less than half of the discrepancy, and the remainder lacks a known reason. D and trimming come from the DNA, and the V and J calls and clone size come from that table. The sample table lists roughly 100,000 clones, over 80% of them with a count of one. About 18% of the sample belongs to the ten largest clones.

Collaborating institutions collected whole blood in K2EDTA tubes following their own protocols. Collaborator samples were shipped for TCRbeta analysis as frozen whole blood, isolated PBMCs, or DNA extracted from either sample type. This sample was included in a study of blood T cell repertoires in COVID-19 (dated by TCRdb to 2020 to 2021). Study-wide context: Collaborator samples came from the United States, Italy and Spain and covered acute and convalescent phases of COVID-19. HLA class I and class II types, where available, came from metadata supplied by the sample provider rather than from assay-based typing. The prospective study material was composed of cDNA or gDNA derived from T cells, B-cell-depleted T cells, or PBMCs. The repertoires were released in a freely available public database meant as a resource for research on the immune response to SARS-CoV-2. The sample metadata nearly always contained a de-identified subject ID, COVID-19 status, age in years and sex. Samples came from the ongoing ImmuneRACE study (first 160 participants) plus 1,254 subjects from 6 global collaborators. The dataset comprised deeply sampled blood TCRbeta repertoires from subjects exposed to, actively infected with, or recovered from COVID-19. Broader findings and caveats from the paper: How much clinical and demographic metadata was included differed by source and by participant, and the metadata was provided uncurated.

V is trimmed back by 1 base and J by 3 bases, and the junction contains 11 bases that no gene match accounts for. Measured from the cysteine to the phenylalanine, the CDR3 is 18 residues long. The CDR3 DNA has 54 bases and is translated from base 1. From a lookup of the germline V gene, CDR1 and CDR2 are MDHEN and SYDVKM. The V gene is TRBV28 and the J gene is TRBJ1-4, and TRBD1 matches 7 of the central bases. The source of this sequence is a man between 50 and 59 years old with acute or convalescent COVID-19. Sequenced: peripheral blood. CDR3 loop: CASSLLSGQVAANEKLFF. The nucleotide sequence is TGTGCCAGCAGTTTATTATCAGGACAGGTTGCCGCTAATGAAAAACTGTTTTTT. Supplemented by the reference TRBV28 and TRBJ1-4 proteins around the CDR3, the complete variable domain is DVKVTQSSRYLVKRTGEKVFLECVQDMDHENMFWYRQDPGLGLRLIYFSYDVKMKEKGDIPEGYSVSREKKERFSLILESASTNQTSMYLCASSLLSGQVAANEKLFFGSGTQLSVL.